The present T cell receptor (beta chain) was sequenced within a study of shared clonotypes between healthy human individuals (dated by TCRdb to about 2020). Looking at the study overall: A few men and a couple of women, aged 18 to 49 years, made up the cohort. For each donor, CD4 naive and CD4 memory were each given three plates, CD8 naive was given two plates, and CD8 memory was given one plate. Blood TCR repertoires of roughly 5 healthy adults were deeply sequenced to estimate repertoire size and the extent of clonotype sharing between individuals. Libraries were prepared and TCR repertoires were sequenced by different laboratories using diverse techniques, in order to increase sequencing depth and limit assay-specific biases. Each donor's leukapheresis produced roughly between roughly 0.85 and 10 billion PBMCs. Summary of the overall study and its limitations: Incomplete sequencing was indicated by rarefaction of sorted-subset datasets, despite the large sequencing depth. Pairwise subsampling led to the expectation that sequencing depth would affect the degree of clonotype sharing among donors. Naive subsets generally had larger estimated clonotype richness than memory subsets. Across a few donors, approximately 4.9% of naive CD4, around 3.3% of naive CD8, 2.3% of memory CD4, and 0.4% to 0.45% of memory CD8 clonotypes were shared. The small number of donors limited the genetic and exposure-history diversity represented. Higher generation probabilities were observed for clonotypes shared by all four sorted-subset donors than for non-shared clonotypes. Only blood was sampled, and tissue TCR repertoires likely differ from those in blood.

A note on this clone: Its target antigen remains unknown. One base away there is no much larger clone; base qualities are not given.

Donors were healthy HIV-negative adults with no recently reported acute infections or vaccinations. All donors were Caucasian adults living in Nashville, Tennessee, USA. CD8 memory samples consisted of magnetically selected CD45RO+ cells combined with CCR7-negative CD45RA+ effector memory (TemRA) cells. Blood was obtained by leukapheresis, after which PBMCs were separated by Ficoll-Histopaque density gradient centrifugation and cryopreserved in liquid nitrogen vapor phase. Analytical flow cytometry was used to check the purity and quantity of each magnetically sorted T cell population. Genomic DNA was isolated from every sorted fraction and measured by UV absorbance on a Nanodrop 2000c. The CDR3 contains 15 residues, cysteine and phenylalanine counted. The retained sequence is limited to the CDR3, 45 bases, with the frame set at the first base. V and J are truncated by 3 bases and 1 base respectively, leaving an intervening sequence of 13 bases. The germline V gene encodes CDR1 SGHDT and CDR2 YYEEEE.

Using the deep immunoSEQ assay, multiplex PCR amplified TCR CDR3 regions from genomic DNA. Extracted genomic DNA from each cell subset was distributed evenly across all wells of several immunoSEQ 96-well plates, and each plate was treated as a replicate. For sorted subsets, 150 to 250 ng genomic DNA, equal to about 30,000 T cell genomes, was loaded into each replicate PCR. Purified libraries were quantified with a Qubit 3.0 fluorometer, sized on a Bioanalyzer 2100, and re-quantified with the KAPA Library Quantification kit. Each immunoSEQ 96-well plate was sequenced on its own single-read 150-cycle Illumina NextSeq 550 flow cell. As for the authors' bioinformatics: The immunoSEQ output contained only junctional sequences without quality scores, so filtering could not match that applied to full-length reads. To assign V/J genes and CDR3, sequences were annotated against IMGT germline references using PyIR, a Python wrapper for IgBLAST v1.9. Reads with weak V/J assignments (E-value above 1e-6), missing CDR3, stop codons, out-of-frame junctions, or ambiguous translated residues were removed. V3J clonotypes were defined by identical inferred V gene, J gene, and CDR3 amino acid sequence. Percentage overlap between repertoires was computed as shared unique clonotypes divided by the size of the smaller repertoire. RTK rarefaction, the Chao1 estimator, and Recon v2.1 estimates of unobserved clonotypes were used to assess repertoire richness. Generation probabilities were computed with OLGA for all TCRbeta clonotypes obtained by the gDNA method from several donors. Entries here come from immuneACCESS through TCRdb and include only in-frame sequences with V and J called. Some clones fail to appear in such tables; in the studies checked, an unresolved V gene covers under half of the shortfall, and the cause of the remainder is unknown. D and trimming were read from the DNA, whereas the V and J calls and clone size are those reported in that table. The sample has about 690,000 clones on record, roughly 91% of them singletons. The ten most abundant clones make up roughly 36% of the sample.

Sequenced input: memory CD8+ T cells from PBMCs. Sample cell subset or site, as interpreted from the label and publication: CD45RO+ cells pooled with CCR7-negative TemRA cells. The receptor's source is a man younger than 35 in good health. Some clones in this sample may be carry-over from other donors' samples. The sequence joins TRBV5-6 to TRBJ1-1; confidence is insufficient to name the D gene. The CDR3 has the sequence CASSSPVTENTEAFF. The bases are TGTGCCAGCAGCTCGCCGGTTACTGAGAACACTGAAGCTTTCTTT.